The 18 T cell receptor beta chains reported below all come from one sample, sequenced in a study of blood T cell repertoires in COVID-19. Sequenced by immunoSEQ multiplex PCR; TCRdb stores in-frame clones only, minus some. The table includes about 260,000 clones, 83% detected once. Sequencing was done on a sample of peripheral blood. The source of these receptors is a man in his sixties who had recovered from COVID-19.

The genes are TRBV11-2 and TRBJ2-4, with a tentative D call TRBD1 (5 bases). This CDR3 contains 14 residues. Per the germline V gene, CDR1 is SGHAT and CDR2 is FQNNGV. Trimming removed 1 base from V and 9 bases from J, with 13 bases in between. The CDR3 protein is CASSLVQGMGIQYF. CDR3 in DNA: TGTGCCAGCAGCTTAGTGCAGGGAATGGGCATTCAGTACTTC.

CDR3 residues: CATKPQIADYNEQFF. CDR3 nucleotide sequence: TGTGCCACTAAGCCACAAATAGCGGACTACAATGAGCAGTTCTTC. The rearrangement links TRBV10-3 to TRBJ2-1; a possible D gene is TRBD2 (6 bases). CDR1 ENHRY and CDR2 SYGVKD come from the germline V gene. V was shortened by 10 bases and J by 3 bases, with 19 bases between the two germline ends. The CDR3 covers 15 residues.

The chain is built from TRBV7-8 and TRBJ2-7; 8 nucleotides match TRBD2. Trimming removed 2 bases from V and 4 bases from J; junction bases left unmatched: 10. The CDR3 extends over 16 amino acids. Germline V gene data show CDR1 as SGHVS and CDR2 as FQNEAQ. The CDR3 region is CASSLTGGADGYEQYF. The CDR3 DNA follows: TGTGCCAGCAGCTTAACCGGGGGGGCCGATGGTTACGAGCAGTACTTC. The full variable domain, rest sourced from reference TRBV7-8 and TRBJ2-7, is GAGVSQSPRYKVAKRGQDVALRCDPISGHVSLFWYQQALGQGPEFLTYFQNEAQLDKSGLPSDRFFAERPEGSVSTLKIQRTQQEDSAVYLCASSLTGGADGYEQYFGPGTRLTVT.

Regarding this clone: Germline is not matched at one junction end, which may reflect a read error. The chain joins TRBV6-6 to TRBJ2-7; D perhaps matches TRBD1 (6 bases). This CDR3 is built from 11 residues. Germline V gene data show CDR1 as MNHNY and CDR2 as SVGAGI (reference sequence). Here the CDR3 DNA reads TGTGCCAGCAGTGACCGGGACATAACACACTTC. It encodes CASSDRDITHF.

This rearrangement joins TRBV5-1 to TRBJ1-2; D not resolved. Trimming pared 4 bases from V and 2 bases from J, leaving 6 bases between. Per germline, CDR1 SGHRS and CDR2 YFSETQ. The CDR3 length is 12 residues. CDR3 residues: CASSPGNYGYTF. For the CDR3, the DNA is TGCGCCAGCAGCCCCGGGAACTATGGCTACACCTTC.

This clone was detected a few times. The genes are TRBV19 and TRBJ1-5; D is perhaps TRBD1 (5 bases). The germline CDR1 and CDR2 sequences are LNHDA and SQIVND (reference sequence). The V and J ends lost 8 bases and 7 bases respectively, with 21 bases between them. CDR3 length equals 15 residues. The CDR3 DNA follows: TGTGCCAGTGGAGGGCCTCAGGGCGCGGGCCAGCCCCAGCATTTT. It yields the protein CASGGPQGAGQPQHF.

This clone was seen more than once but under ten times. V and J are TRBV4-1 and TRBJ1-5; D perhaps matches TRBD1 (6 bases). CDR1 is MGHRA and CDR2 is YSYEKL in the germline V gene. V gave up 1 base and J gave up 5 bases, with 9 bases separating them. There are 14 residues in the CDR3. In DNA form, the CDR3 reads TGCGCCAGCAGCCAAGGACAGGAACATCAGCCCCAGCATTTT. As protein: CASSQGQEHQPQHF.

The V and J genes are TRBV5-1 and TRBJ2-3; the match to TRBD2 covers 7 bases. V shed 0 bases and J 4 bases; nucleotides not matched to a gene: 5. The CDR3 spans 15 residues. The germline CDR1 and CDR2 sequences are SGHRS and YFSETQ. The CDR3 region has the DNA TGCGCCAGCAGCTTGGTCGGGGGAGGGGCAGATACGCAGTATTTT. Its protein product is CASSLVGGGADTQYF.

The gene calls are TRBV5-1 and TRBJ2-5; TRBD2 aligns across 7 bases. Unmatched junction bases numbered 7, after V lost 0 bases and J lost 5 bases. CDR1 is SGHRS and CDR2 is YFSETQ in the germline V gene. The CDR3 loop spans 15 amino acids. CDR3: CASSLGGGPSETQYF. The CDR3, as DNA: TGCGCCAGCAGCTTGGGGGGAGGGCCATCGGAGACCCAGTACTTC. The variable domain in full, completed from reference TRBV5-1 and TRBJ2-5, reads KAGVTQTPRYLIKTRGQQVTLSCSPISGHRSVSWYQQTPGQGLQFLFEYFSETQRNKGNFPGRFSGRQFSNSRSEMNVSTLELGDSALYLCASSLGGGPSETQYFGPGTRLLVL.

The chain combines TRBV4-2 with TRBJ1-6; D remains unclear. Trimming shortened V by 3 bases and J by 6 bases, and 6 bases separated the two germline ends. The CDR3 totals 13 residues. Germline assignment: CDR1 LGHNA and CDR2 YNFKEQ. CDR3 DNA sequence: TGTGCCAGCAGCCAGGACTTTAATTCACCCCTCCACTTT. The encoded protein is CASSQDFNSPLHF.

The chain joins TRBV7-2 to TRBJ2-1; D possibly corresponds to TRBD2 (5 bases). The V gene's germline CDR1 is SGHTA and CDR2 FQGNSA. CDR3 length: 16 amino acids. V lost 7 bases and J 0 bases, leaving 16 bases between the germline ends. The CDR3 spells CASNPWLGSSYNEQFF. In DNA, the CDR3 is TGTGCCAGCAACCCATGGCTGGGGAGCTCCTACAATGAGCAGTTCTTC.

The CDR3 spells CATSPTLERQGSPGNTIYF. As DNA, the CDR3 is TGTGCCACCAGTCCTACCCTAGAGAGACAGGGGTCCCCTGGAAACACCATATATTTT. The chain has TRBV15 and TRBJ1-3, with 8 bases matching TRBD1. Germline CDR1 LNHNV, CDR2 YYDKDF (reference sequence). The length of the CDR3 is 19 residues. Trimming removed 6 bases from V and 2 bases from J; junction bases left unmatched: 18.

The CDR3 DNA sequence: TGTGCCAGTAGAATGACAGGGGGCCTCGATCAGCCCCAGCATTTT. Encoded protein: CASRMTGGLDQPQHF. This rearrangement joins TRBV19 to TRBJ1-5; 10 nucleotides align to TRBD1. Per the germline V gene, CDR1 is LNHDA and CDR2 is SQIVND (reference sequence). The CDR3 consists of 15 residues. V shed 6 bases, J shed 5 bases, and the junction held 7 bases outside the gene matches.

This chain links TRBV30 with TRBJ1-2; D call uncertain. The CDR3 sequence is 12 residues long. CDR1 and CDR2 from the germline V gene are GTSNPN and SVGIG (reference sequence). Trimming cost V 3 bases and J 4 bases, with 9 bases left between them. CDR3 DNA sequence: TGTGCCTGGAGCCGGGATCTCTATGGCTACACCTTC. Protein product: CAWSRDLYGYTF.

The rearrangement joins TRBV7-9 to TRBJ1-1; D possibly corresponds to TRBD1 (6 bases). The CDR3 runs to 15 residues. Germline V lookup: CDR1 SEHNR, CDR2 FQNEAQ (reference sequence). Deletions cut 0 bases from V and 4 bases from J, with 12 bases between. The CDR3 sequence is CASSLASGDGTEAFF. The CDR3 nucleotides are TGTGCCAGCAGCTTAGCGTCAGGGGATGGCACTGAAGCTTTCTTT. Full variable domain (outside the CDR3, taken from reference TRBV7-9 and TRBJ1-1): DTGVSQNPRHKITKRGQNVTFRCDPISEHNRLYWYRQTLGQGPEFLTYFQNEAQLEKSRLLSDRFSAERPKGSFSTLEIQRTEQGDSAMYLCASSLASGDGTEAFFGQGTRLTVV.

The table lists this clone with a few counts. V is TRBV14 and J is TRBJ1-4; D unclear. V lost 4 bases and J lost 0, with 9 bases in between. CDR1 SGHDN and CDR2 FVKESK come from the germline V gene. The CDR3 has 15 residues. CDR3 protein: CASSRVYATNEKLFF. As DNA, the CDR3 is TGTGCCAGCAGCCGAGTTTATGCAACTAATGAAAAACTGTTTTTT.

This chain uses TRBV6-2 or TRBV6-3 with TRBJ1-5, with unresolved D. V lost 0 bases and J 4 bases, leaving 10 bases between the germline ends. This CDR3 spans 15 amino acids. Germline V gives CDR1 MNHEY, CDR2 SVGEGT. Written as DNA, the CDR3 is TGTGCCAGCAGTTACTCGATAGCCGGGAATCAGCCCCAGCATTTT. This codes for CASSYSIAGNQPQHF.

The V call is TRBV11-2, the J call TRBJ2-2, with 8 bases lining up with TRBD2. V trimming: 5 bases; J trimming: 4 bases; junction bases outside the gene matches: 9. Germline V gene lookup returns CDR1 SGHAT and CDR2 FQNNGV. The CDR3 runs 16 residues. CDR3 region: CASSPPGREGTGELFF. DNA of the CDR3: TGTGCCAGCAGCCCTCCCGGGAGGGAAGGCACCGGGGAGCTGTTTTTT.